The next 23 T cell receptor beta chains were all read from a single sample in a study of beta chain features in type 1 diabetes. The sequenced template was cDNA made from the entire isolated RNA. TCRdb's copy holds only in-frame clones and misses some; the assay was immunoSEQ multiplex PCR. The table shows fewer than 900,000 clones, with roughly 15% occurring only once. The sequencing sample was made of naive CD4+ T cells from blood. All receptors come from a woman under 30 in good health.

This clone was counted only a few times. The same CDR3 is also encoded by other DNA sequences in this sample. This sequence joins TRBV29-1 and TRBJ1-1; 7 bases fit TRBD1. CDR1 and CDR2 (germline): SQVTM, ANQGSEA. The CDR3 length is 12 residues. Trimming took 6 bases from V and 1 from J; bases not matched to a gene: 2. CDR3 bases: TGCAGCGTAGGACAGGCGAACACTGAAGCTTTCTTT. Its translation: CSVGQANTEAFF.

V is TRBV7-9 and J is TRBJ2-7; 8 bases align to TRBD1. CDR1 is SEHNR and CDR2 is FQNEAQ in the germline V gene (reference sequence). CDR3 length: 14 residues. J was trimmed by 2 bases and V by 10 bases; bases with no gene match: 10. The CDR3 sequence: CATTGTGDTYEQYF. CDR3 bases: TGTGCCACGACCGGGACAGGTGATACCTACGAGCAGTACTTC.

This clone was counted between two and nine times. J is TRBJ1-5 and V is TRBV9, with D maybe TRBD1 (6 bases). This CDR3 spans 17 amino acids. Trimming took 0 bases from V and 0 from J, leaving 13 bases between them. Germline V gene lookup returns CDR1 SGDLS and CDR2 YYNGEE. The CDR3 loop is CASSVGQANYSNQPQHF. DNA of the CDR3: TGTGCCAGCAGCGTAGGACAGGCTAACTATAGCAATCAGCCCCAGCATTTT.

This clone is a singleton in its sample. This rearrangement joins TRBV28 to TRBJ2-5; D is uncertain. Germline assignment: CDR1 MDHEN and CDR2 SYDVKM. The CDR3 is made up of 12 amino acids. With 7 bases removed from V and 3 bases from J, the gap between germline ends came to 9 bases. CDR3 coding DNA: TGTGCCAGCACATCGGATGAAGAGACCCAGTACTTC. It yields the protein CASTSDEETQYF.

The chain has TRBV7-2 and TRBJ2-2; D unresolved. CDR3 length equals 15 residues. The germline gives CDR1 SGHTA, CDR2 FQGNSA. V was shortened by 1 base and J by 5 bases, with 11 bases between the two germline ends. In DNA form, the CDR3 reads TGTGCCAGCAGCTTAGTGGGGTCGCGGACCGGGGAGCTGTTTTTT. It encodes CASSLVGSRTGELFF.

The chain has TRBV15 and TRBJ2-2; D ambiguous. Looked up from germline, CDR1 is LNHNV and CDR2 is YYDKDF (reference sequence). Between the trimmed V and J ends, which lost 0 bases and 6 bases, there was a span of 14 bases. The CDR3 contains 16 residues. The CDR3 loop reads CATSRDVLGPSGELFF. The CDR3 coding sequence is TGTGCCACCAGCAGAGATGTCCTCGGTCCCTCCGGGGAGCTGTTTTTT.

In this sample, this clone turned up a few times. J is TRBJ1-1 and V is TRBV27; D is unclear. CDR3 size: 14 residues. The germline gives CDR1 MNHEY, CDR2 SMNVEV (reference sequence). Trimming took 6 bases from V and 4 from J, leaving 15 bases between them. CDR3 sequence: CASRSGFTGTEAFF. The CDR3 coding sequence is TGTGCCAGCAGGTCCGGCTTCACGGGCACTGAAGCTTTCTTT.

On this clone itself: This specimen includes other DNA sequences encoding the same CDR3. V usage is TRBV5-1 and J usage is TRBJ2-5; D is unclear. The V end was cut by 0 bases, the J end by 5 bases, with 11 bases between. This CDR3 is 14 amino acids long. Germline V gene sequence: CDR1 SGHRS, CDR2 YFSETQ. The CDR3 sequence: CASSLARSGETQYF. The CDR3 DNA follows: TGCGCCAGCAGCTTGGCTAGAAGTGGGGAGACCCAGTACTTC.

This clone was counted only a few times. This rearrangement joins TRBV7-3 to TRBJ2-1; D might be TRBD2 (5 bases). Trimming pared 6 bases from V and 7 bases from J, leaving 13 bases between. CDR3 length equals 13 residues. CDR1 SGHTA and CDR2 FQGTGA come from the germline V gene. CDR3 residues: CASRPPTSNEQFF. DNA for the CDR3: TGTGCCAGCAGGCCTCCAACTAGTAATGAGCAGTTCTTC.

V gene TRBV7-8 combines with J gene TRBJ2-7; TRBD2 agrees at 11 bases. The CDR3 contains 17 residues. J lost 4 bases, V lost 2 bases, and 10 bases had no gene match. Germline V gives CDR1 SGHVS, CDR2 FQNEAQ. CDR3 region: CASSLRGVLAGVYEQYF. The DNA for the CDR3 is TGTGCCAGCAGCTTAAGGGGGGTACTAGCGGGAGTGTACGAGCAGTACTTC.

This clone was seen a handful of times. The CDR3 coding sequence is TGTGCCAGCAGAGACCGACGGGGGCAGTACTTC. As protein: CASRDRRGQYF. This chain joins TRBV6-6 and TRBJ2-7; maybe TRBD2 (5 bases). The germline CDR1 and CDR2 sequences are MNHNY and SVGAGI (reference sequence). V gave up 6 bases and J gave up 9 bases, with 12 bases separating them. The CDR3 sequence is 11 residues long.

With regard to this clone: Other nucleotide sequences in the sample specify the same CDR3. V and J are TRBV5-1 and TRBJ2-7; 8 bases are shared with TRBD1. This CDR3 contains 16 residues. Per germline, CDR1 SGHRS and CDR2 YFSETQ. Germline trimming cut 4 bases from V and 1 base from J; bases unmatched to any gene: 10. The CDR3 loop is CASSLTTGVKSYEQYF. In DNA form, the CDR3 reads TGCGCCAGCAGCCTAACGACAGGGGTTAAGTCCTACGAGCAGTACTTC.

The chain couples TRBV27 to TRBJ1-5, with D uncertain. The CDR3 has 15 amino acids. The V and J ends lost 5 bases and 1 base respectively, with 12 bases between them. Germline-derived CDR1 and CDR2 are MNHEY and SMNVEV (reference sequence). DNA of the CDR3: TGTGCCAGCAGTCCCCACACATGGAGCAATCAGCCCCAGCATTTT. Encoded protein: CASSPHTWSNQPQHF.

This clone has a handful of counts. The chain uses TRBV28 and TRBJ2-5; possibly TRBD1 for D (5 bases). Germline values: CDR1 MDHEN, CDR2 SYDVKM. V was clipped by 5 bases and J by 1 base, with 17 bases between them. The CDR3 length is 16 residues. The CDR3 loop is CASSLGVWKSQETQYF. Written as DNA, the CDR3 is TGTGCCAGCAGTCTAGGGGTCTGGAAATCCCAAGAGACCCAGTACTTC.

The CDR3 sequence is CASSPGVLYEQYF. The CDR3 DNA sequence: TGTGCCAGCAGCCCAGGGGTCCTCTACGAGCAGTACTTC. The chain combines TRBV7-2 with TRBJ2-7; D is possibly TRBD1 (6 bases). Germline CDR1 and CDR2: SGHTA and FQGNSA. The CDR3 loop spans 13 amino acids. Trimming stripped 5 bases from V and 3 bases from J, with 11 bases between.

The V and J genes are TRBV10-3 and TRBJ2-3, with 8 bases matching TRBD2. J lost 4 bases, V lost 3 bases, and 12 bases had no gene match. Per germline, CDR1 ENHRY and CDR2 SYGVKD. This CDR3 contains 17 residues. In DNA, the CDR3 is TGTGCCATCAGTGACCAACTAGCGGATATTTCCCCAGATACGCAGTATTTT. Translating gives CAISDQLADISPDTQYF.

The J gene is TRBJ2-1, the V gene TRBV18; 9 nucleotides agree with TRBD2. The CDR3 loop spans 15 amino acids. With 8 bases clipped from V and 4 bases from J, the junction kept 9 bases outside the gene matches. Germline values: CDR1 KGHSH, CDR2 LQKENI. CDR3 coding DNA: TGTGCCAGCAGCCCCCCTAGCGGGACGTACAATGAGCAGTTCTTC. Residues: CASSPPSGTYNEQFF. Looking up the rest from reference TRBV18 and TRBJ2-1 gives the full variable domain: NAGVMQNPRHLVRRRGQEARLRCSPMKGHSHVYWYRQLPEEGLKFMVYLQKENIIDESGMPKERFSAEFPKEGPSILRIQQVVRGDSAAYFCASSPPSGTYNEQFFGPGTRLTVL.

This clone was detected a few times. This chain connects TRBV5-4 to TRBJ1-1, with a possible D match to TRBD1 (6 bases). CDR3 length: 17 amino acids. CDR1 SGHNT and CDR2 YYREEE come from the germline V gene (reference sequence). Trimming removed 0 bases from V and 1 base from J, with 16 bases in between. CDR3 in DNA: TGTGCCAGCAGCTTGGCCGGCTCTGGCAGGGGGAACACTGAAGCTTTCTTT. Translating it yields CASSLAGSGRGNTEAFF. The full variable domain, in which reference TRBV5-4 and TRBJ1-1 provide the parts outside the CDR3, is ETGVTQSPTHLIKTRGQQVTLRCSSQSGHNTVSWYQQALGQGPQFIFQYYREEENGRGNFPPRFSGLQFPNYSSELNVNALELDDSALYLCASSLAGSGRGNTEAFFGQGTRLTVV.

This clone was recorded a few times. The genes are TRBV6-5 and TRBJ2-5; 8 bases map to TRBD1. V shed 5 bases and J 4 bases; nucleotides not matched to a gene: 3. The germline V gene has CDR1 MNHEY and CDR2 SVGAGI. The CDR3 consists of 13 residues. CDR3 bases: TGTGCCAGCAGTGGACAGGGTAGAGAGACCCAGTACTTC. Amino acid sequence: CASSGQGRETQYF.

The table lists this clone with many counts. This chain uses TRBV19 with TRBJ1-4; a weak D match, TRBD1 (6 bases). The CDR3 extends over 14 amino acids. The V end lost 6 bases, the J end lost 8 bases, and 16 bases lay between the germline ends. Germline V lookup: CDR1 LNHDA, CDR2 SQIVND (reference sequence). The CDR3 nucleotides are TGTGCCAGTAGCACCTCGACAGGCGCGGAAAAACTGTTTTTT. It translates to CASSTSTGAEKLFF.

The V and J genes are TRBV2 and TRBJ1-5; no reliable D call. Trimming removed 0 bases at V and 9 bases at J, with 6 bases between. There are 12 residues in the CDR3. CDR1 and CDR2 from the germline V gene are SNHLY and FYNNEI. CDR3 in DNA: TGTGCCAGCAGTGAAGCCCCCTTGCCCCAGCATTTT. Its protein is CASSEAPLPQHF.

V usage is TRBV5-1 and J usage is TRBJ2-7; 9 nucleotides match TRBD1. The V gene's germline CDR1 is SGHRS and CDR2 YFSETQ. The CDR3 totals 14 residues. V was pared by 4 bases and J by 5 bases, with 7 bases of the junction left unmatched. CDR3 DNA: TGCGCCAGCAGCGGTAGGACAGGGGAGGACGAGCAGTACTTC. Protein product: CASSGRTGEDEQYF.

V is TRBV4-3 and J is TRBJ1-2, with D uncertain. The CDR3 has 12 amino acids. Trimming removed 0 bases at V and 10 bases at J, with 9 bases between. The V gene's germline CDR1 is LGHNA and CDR2 YSLEER. For the CDR3, the DNA is TGCGCCAGCAGCCAAGACAGACTCCCCTACACCTTC. As protein: CASSQDRLPYTF.